This TCR beta chain was documented in a study of T cells in Graves' hyperthyroidism and ophthalmopathy. For the study at large: Peripheral blood sampling occurred at initial diagnosis, before any treatment.

The PBMCs were sourced from fresh peripheral blood (approximately 10 ml). Study outcomes and limitations: From stable hyperthyroidism, ophthalmopathy was set apart by a 13 V-J model. The majority of expanded thyroid clonotypes above 0.001 also appeared in blood.

Amplification of TCR beta CDR3 regions was performed using RNA transcripts as template. TCR CDR3 regions were first amplified by RT-PCR with HTBI primers. One entry per CDR3 protein results from TCRdb running MiXCR on the multiplex PCR reads. The repertoire has roughly 240,000 distinct CDR3 sequences, about 16% of them found once; the top ten carry more than 25%. CDR3 size: 15 residues. Trimming took 3 bases from V and 3 from J, leaving 14 bases between them. CDR1 is PRHDT, CDR2 FYEKMQ, per germline (reference sequence). There are many counts of this clonotype. Antigen specificity is unknown. The sequenced material came from blood. The source of this sequence is a woman aged 18-29 years with Graves' ophthalmopathy. V gene TRBV13 combines with J gene TRBJ1-2, with D unresolved. The CDR3 protein is CASSFRAISDYGYTF. As DNA, the CDR3 is TGTGCCAGCAGCTTCCGGGCCATCAGTGACTATGGCTACACCTTC.